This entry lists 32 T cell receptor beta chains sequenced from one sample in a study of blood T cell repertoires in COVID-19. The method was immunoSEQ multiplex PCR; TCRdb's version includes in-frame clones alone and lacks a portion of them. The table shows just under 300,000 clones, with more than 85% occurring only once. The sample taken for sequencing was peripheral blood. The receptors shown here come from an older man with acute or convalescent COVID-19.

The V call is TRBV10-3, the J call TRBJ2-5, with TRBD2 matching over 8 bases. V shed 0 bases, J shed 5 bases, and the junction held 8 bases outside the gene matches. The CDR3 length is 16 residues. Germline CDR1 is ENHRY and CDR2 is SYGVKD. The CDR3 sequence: CAISESRTSFEETQYF. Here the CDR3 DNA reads TGTGCCATCAGTGAGTCGAGGACTAGCTTCGAGGAGACCCAGTACTTC.

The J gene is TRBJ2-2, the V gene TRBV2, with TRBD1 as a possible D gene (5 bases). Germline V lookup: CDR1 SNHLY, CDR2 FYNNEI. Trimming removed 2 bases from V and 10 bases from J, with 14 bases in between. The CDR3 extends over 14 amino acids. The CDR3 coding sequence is TGTGCCAGCAGTGAACTGACAGCATCGTCGGAGCTGTTTTTT. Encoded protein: CASSELTASSELFF.

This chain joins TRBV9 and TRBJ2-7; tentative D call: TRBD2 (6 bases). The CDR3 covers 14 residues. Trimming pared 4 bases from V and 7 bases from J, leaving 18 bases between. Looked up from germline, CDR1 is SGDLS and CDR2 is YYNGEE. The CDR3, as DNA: TGTGCCAGCAGCTCGGAGGCCTTGGCGGGGGAGCAGTACTTC. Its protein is CASSSEALAGEQYF.

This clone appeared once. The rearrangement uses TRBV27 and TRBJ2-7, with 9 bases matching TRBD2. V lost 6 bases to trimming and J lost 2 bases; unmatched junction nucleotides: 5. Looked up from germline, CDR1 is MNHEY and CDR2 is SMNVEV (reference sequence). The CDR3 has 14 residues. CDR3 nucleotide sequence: TGTGCCAGCAGGCTTAGCGGGAGACCCTACGAGCAGTACTTC. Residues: CASRLSGRPYEQYF.

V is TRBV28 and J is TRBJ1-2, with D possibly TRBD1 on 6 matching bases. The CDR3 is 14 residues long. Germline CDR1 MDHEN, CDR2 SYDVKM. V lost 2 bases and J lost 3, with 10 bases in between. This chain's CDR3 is CASSLRGADYGYTF. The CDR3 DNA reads TGTGCCAGCAGTTTACGGGGGGCGGACTATGGCTACACCTTC.

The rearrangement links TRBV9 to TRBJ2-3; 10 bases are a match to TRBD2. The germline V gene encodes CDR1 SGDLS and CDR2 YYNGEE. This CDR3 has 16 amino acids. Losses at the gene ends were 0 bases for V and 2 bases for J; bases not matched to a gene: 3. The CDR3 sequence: CASSVASGGVTDTQYF. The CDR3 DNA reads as TGTGCCAGCAGCGTAGCTAGCGGGGGAGTCACAGATACGCAGTATTTT.

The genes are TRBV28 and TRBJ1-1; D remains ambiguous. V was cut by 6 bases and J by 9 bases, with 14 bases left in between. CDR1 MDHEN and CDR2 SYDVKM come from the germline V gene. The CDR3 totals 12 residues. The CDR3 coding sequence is TGTGCCAGCAGGGGCGAGTTTTCGCAAGCTTTCTTT. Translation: CASRGEFSQAFF. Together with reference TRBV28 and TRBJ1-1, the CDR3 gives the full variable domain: DVKVTQSSRYLVKRTGEKVFLECVQDMDHENMFWYRQDPGLGLRLIYFSYDVKMKEKGDIPEGYSVSREKKERFSLILESASTNQTSMYLCASRGEFSQAFFGQGTRLTVV.

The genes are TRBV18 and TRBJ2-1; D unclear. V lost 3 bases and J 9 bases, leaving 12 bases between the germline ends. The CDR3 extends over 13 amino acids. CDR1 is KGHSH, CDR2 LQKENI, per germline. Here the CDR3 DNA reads TGTGCCAGCTCACCCCGCGTCCAGGCTGAGCAGTTCTTC. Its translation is CASSPRVQAEQFF.

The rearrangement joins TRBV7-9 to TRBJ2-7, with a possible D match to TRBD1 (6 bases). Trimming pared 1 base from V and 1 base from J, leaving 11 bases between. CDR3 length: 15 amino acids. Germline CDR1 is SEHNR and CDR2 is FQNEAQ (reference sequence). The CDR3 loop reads CASSLDGTQSYEQYF. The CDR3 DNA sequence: TGTGCCAGCAGCTTAGATGGGACACAGTCCTACGAGCAGTACTTC.

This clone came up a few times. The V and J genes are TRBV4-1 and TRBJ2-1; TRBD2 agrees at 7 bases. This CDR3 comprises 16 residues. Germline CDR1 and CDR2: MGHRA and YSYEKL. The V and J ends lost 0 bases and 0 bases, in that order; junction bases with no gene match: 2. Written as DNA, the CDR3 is TGCGCCAGCAGCCAAGATGGGAGGGGCTCCTACAATGAGCAGTTCTTC. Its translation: CASSQDGRGSYNEQFF.

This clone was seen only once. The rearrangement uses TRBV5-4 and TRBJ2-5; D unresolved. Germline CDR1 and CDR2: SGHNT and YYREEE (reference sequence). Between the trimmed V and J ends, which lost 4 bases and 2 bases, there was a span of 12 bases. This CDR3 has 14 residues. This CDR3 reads CASSPPGPQETQYF. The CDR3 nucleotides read TGTGCCAGCAGCCCCCCTGGGCCTCAAGAGACCCAGTACTTC.

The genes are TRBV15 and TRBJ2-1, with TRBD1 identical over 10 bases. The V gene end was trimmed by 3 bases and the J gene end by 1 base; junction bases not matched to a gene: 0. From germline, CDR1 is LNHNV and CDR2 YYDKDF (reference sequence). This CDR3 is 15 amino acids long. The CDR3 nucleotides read TGTGCCACCAGCAGGGGACAGGGGTCCTACAATGAGCAGTTCTTC. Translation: CATSRGQGSYNEQFF.

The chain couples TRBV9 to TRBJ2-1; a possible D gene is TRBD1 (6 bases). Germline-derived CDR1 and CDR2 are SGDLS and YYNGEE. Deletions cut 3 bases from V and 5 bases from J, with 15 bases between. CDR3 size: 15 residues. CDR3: CASSETGTYDNEQFF. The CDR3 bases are TGTGCCAGCAGCGAGACAGGCACCTACGACAATGAGCAGTTCTTC.

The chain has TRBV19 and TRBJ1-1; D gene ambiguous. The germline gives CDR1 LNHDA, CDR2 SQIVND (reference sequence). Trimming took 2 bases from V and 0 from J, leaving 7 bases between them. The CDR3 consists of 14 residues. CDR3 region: CASSISQVNTEAFF. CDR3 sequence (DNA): TGTGCCAGTAGTATAAGTCAGGTGAACACTGAAGCTTTCTTT. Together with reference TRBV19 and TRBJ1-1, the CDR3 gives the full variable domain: DGGITQSPKYLFRKEGQNVTLSCEQNLNHDAMYWYRQDPGQGLRLIYYSQIVNDFQKGDIAEGYSVSREKKESFPLTVTSAQKNPTAFYLCASSISQVNTEAFFGQGTRLTVV.

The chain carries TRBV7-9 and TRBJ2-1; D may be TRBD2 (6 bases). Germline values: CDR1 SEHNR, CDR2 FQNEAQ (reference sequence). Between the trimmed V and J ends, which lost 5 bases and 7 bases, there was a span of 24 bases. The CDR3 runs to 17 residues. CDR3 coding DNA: TGTGCCAGCAGCCCCCAAAGGGCCAGGGACGGACTAAATGAGCAGTTCTTC. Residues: CASSPQRARDGLNEQFF.

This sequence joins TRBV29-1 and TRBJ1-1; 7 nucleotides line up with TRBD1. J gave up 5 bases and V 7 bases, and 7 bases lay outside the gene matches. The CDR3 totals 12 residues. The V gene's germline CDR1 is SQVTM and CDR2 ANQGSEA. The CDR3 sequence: CSANRGWTEAFF. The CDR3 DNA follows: TGCAGCGCTAACAGGGGATGGACTGAAGCTTTCTTT.

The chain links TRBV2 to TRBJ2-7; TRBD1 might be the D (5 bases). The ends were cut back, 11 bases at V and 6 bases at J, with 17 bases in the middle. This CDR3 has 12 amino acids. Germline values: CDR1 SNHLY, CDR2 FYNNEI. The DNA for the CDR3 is TGTGCCTGCGGCAGGGCCCCTGGCGAGCAGTACTTC. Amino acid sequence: CACGRAPGEQYF.

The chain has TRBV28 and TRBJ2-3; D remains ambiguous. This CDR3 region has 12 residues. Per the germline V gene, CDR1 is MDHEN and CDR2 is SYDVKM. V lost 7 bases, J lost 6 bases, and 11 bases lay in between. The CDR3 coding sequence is TGTGCCAGCACCGTACGGCGGGATACGCAGTATTTT. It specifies CASTVRRDTQYF.

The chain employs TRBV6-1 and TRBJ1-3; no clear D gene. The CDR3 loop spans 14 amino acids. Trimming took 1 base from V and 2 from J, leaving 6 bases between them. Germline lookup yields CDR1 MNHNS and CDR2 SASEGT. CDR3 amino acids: CASSEGQTGNTIYF. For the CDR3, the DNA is TGTGCCAGCAGTGAAGGTCAGACTGGAAACACCATATATTTT.

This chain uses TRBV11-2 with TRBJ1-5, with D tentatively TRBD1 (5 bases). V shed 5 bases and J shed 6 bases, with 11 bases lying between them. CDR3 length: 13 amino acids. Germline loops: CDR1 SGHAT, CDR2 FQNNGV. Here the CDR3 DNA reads TGTGCCAGCAGCCCCCCGGGGGGTCAGCCCCAGCATTTT. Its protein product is CASSPPGGQPQHF.

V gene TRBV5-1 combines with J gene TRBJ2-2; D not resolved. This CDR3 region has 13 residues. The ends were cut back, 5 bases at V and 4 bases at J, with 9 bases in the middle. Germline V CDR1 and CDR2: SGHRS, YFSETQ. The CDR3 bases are TGCGCCAGCAGATTAGTCCCCACCGGGGAGCTGTTTTTT. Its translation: CASRLVPTGELFF.

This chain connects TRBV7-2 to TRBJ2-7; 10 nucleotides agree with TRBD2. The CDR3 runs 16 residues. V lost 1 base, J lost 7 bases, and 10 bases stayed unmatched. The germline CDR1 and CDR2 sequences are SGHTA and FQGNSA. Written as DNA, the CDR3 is TGTGCCAGCAGCTTAGATGTGGCTAGCGGGAGCTGGGAGCAGTACTTC. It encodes CASSLDVASGSWEQYF.

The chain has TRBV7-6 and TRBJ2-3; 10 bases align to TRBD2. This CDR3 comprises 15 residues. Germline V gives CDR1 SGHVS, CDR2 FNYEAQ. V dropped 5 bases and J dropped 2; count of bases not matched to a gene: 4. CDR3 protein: CASSVLAGATDTQYF. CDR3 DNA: TGTGCCAGCAGCGTCCTAGCGGGGGCCACAGATACGCAGTATTTT.

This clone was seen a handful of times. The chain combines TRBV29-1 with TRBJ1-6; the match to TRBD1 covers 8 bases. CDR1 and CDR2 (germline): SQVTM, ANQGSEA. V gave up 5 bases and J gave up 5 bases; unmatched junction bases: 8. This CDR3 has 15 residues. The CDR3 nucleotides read TGCAGCGTTACGACAGGGGCGACTAATAATTCACCCCTCCACTTT. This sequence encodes CSVTTGATNNSPLHF. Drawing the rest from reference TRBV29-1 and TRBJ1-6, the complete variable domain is SAVISQKPSRDICQRGTSLTIQCQVDSQVTMMFWYRQQPGQSLTLIATANQGSEATYESGFVIDKFPISRPNLTFSTLTVSNMSPEDSSIYLCSVTTGATNNSPLHFGNGTRLTVT.

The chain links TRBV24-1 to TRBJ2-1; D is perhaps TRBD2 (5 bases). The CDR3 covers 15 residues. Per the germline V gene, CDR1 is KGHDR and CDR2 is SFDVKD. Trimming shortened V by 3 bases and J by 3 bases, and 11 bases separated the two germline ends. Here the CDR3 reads CATSDGGRNYNEQFF. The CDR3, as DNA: TGTGCCACCAGTGATGGAGGACGGAACTACAATGAGCAGTTCTTC.

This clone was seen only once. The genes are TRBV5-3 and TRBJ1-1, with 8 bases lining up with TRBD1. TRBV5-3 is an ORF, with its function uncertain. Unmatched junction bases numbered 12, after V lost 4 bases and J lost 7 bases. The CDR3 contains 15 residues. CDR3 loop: CARSLPDREHNEAFF. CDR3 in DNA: TGTGCCAGAAGCCTTCCGGACAGGGAACACAATGAAGCTTTCTTT.

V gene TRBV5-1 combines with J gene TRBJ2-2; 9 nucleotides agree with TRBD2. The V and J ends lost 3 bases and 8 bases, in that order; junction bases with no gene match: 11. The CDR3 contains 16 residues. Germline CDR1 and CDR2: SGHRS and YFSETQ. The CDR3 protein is CASSYVAGEGSGELFF. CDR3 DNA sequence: TGCGCCAGCAGCTACGTAGCGGGAGAGGGATCGGGGGAGCTGTTTTTT.

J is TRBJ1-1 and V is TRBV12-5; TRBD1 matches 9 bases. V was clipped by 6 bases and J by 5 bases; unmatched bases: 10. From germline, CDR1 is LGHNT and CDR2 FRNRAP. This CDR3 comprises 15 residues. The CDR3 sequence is CASGLNRGLGTEAFF. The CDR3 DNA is TGTGCTAGTGGCCTTAACAGGGGGCTGGGGACTGAAGCTTTCTTT. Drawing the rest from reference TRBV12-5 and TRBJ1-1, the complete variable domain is DARVTQTPRHKVTEMGQEVTMRCQPILGHNTVFWYRQTMMQGLELLAYFRNRAPLDDSGMPKDRFSAEMPDATLATLKIQPSEPRDSAVYFCASGLNRGLGTEAFFGQGTRLTVV.

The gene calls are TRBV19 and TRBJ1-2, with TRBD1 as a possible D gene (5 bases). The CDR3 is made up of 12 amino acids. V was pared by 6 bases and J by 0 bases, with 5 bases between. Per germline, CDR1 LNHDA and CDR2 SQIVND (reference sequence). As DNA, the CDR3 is TGTGCCAGTAGGGACACTAACTATGGCTACACCTTC. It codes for CASRDTNYGYTF.

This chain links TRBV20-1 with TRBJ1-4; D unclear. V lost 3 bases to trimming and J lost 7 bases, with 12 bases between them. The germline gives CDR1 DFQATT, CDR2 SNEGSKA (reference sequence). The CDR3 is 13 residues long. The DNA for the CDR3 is TGCAGTGCTAGTAGGAGGGAAGGTGAAAAACTGTTTTTT. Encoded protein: CSASRREGEKLFF.

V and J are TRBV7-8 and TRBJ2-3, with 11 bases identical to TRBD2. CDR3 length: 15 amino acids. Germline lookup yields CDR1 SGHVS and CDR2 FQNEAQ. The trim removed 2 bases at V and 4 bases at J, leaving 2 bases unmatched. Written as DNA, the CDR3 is TGTGCCAGCAGCTTAACTAGCGGGAGTGCAGATACGCAGTATTTT. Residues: CASSLTSGSADTQYF.

The CDR3 DNA reads as TGTGCCATCAGTGAGGCGACAGGCATTAATGAAAAACTGTTTTTT. The encoded protein is CAISEATGINEKLFF. This chain joins TRBV10-3 and TRBJ1-4, with D possibly being TRBD1 (6 bases). CDR3 length equals 15 residues. V was cut by 2 bases and J by 4 bases, with 11 bases left in between. The germline V gene encodes CDR1 ENHRY and CDR2 SYGVKD.